The 21 T cell receptor beta chains below come from one sample, sequenced in a study of tumor-infiltrating lymphocytes in localized non-small cell lung cancer. Assay: immunoSEQ multiplex PCR; the TCRdb copy retains only in-frame clones and omits some. The sample includes some 15,000 clones, about 84% seen only once; the top ten take around a tenth. Material for sequencing was uninvolved lung tissue not adjacent to the tumor. The receptors were sampled from a human donor with non-small cell lung cancer.

The V and J genes are TRBV10-3 and TRBJ2-7; D perhaps matches TRBD1 (5 bases). Germline V gene lookup returns CDR1 ENHRY and CDR2 SYGVKD. The CDR3 contains 13 residues. Trimming stripped 5 bases from V and 6 bases from J, with 14 bases between. CDR3 in DNA: TGTGCCATCAGTTTGGGGCTCCCCTCCGAGCAGTACTTC. Its protein product is CAISLGLPSEQYF.

The chain has TRBV7-3 and TRBJ2-1; 12 positions agree with TRBD2. Germline loops: CDR1 SGHTA, CDR2 FQGTGA. CDR3 length: 16 residues. V trimming: 1 base; J trimming: 8 bases; junction bases outside the gene matches: 6. The CDR3 DNA sequence: TGTGCCAGCAGCTTAAGGGCTAGCGGGAGGGCAGATGAGCAGTTCTTC. Its translation is CASSLRASGRADEQFF.

The rearrangement links TRBV5-6 to TRBJ2-1, with a weak D call TRBD2 (6 bases). Germline lookup yields CDR1 SGHDT and CDR2 YYEEEE. The V end was cut by 4 bases, the J end by 3 bases, with 14 bases between. The CDR3 spans 15 residues. CDR3: CASSRGLGIYNEQFF. Here the CDR3 DNA reads TGTGCCAGCAGCCGGGGACTTGGGATCTACAATGAGCAGTTCTTC. The full variable domain, with the rest looked up from reference TRBV5-6 and TRBJ2-1, is DAGVTQSPTHLIKTRGQQVTLRCSPKSGHDTVSWYQQALGQGPQFIFQYYEEEERQRGNFPDRFSGHQFPNYSSELNVNALLLGDSALYLCASSRGLGIYNEQFFGPGTRLTVL.

The chain employs TRBV14 and TRBJ1-1; 8 bases are shared with TRBD1. Trimming removed 0 bases from V and 3 bases from J; junction bases left unmatched: 15. The germline CDR1 and CDR2 sequences are SGHDN and FVKESK. The CDR3 runs 19 residues. The CDR3 DNA reads TGTGCCAGCAGCCAAGATCTTGGAGGACAGGGAGGAACGGACACTGAAGCTTTCTTT. Its translation: CASSQDLGGQGGTDTEAFF.

For the CDR3, the DNA is TGTGCCAGCAGCTTGAGAGGCGGGACCTCCTACGAGCAGTACTTC. Amino acid sequence: CASSLRGGTSYEQYF. The chain recombines TRBV11-2 with TRBJ2-7, with D tentatively TRBD2 (6 bases). In germline, CDR1 is SGHAT, CDR2 FQNNGV. Trimming cost V 3 bases and J 0 bases, with 12 bases left between them. There are 15 residues in the CDR3.

On this clone itself: This sample includes further DNA sequences coding for the same CDR3. The genes are TRBV6-6 and TRBJ2-1; the D is unclear. CDR1 is MNHNY and CDR2 is SVGAGI in the germline V gene (reference sequence). V lost 4 bases and J 1 base, leaving 5 bases between the germline ends. CDR3 length: 13 amino acids. The CDR3: CASSSRSYNEQFF. The CDR3 DNA reads TGTGCCAGCAGTTCTAGATCCTACAATGAGCAGTTCTTC.

This clone was detected only once. The chain uses TRBV6-1 and TRBJ2-1; TRBD2 agrees at 10 bases. This CDR3 spans 15 amino acids. J lost 8 bases, V lost 3 bases, and 7 bases had no gene match. Germline loops: CDR1 MNHNS, CDR2 SASEGT. CDR3 nucleotides: TGTGCCAGCAGTGATGCTAGCGGGAGTCGCGATGAGCAGTTCTTC. Protein: CASSDASGSRDEQFF.

The gene calls are TRBV9 and TRBJ2-3; unclear D gene. In germline, CDR1 is SGDLS, CDR2 YYNGEE. With 3 bases removed from V and 2 bases from J, the gap between germline ends came to 7 bases. The CDR3 runs to 13 residues. The CDR3 loop is CASSADHTDTQYF. Here the CDR3 DNA reads TGTGCCAGCAGCGCCGATCACACAGATACGCAGTATTTT.

This clone occurred once. The J gene is TRBJ1-2, the V gene TRBV30; D is undetermined. The ends were cut back, 8 bases at V and 3 bases at J, with 13 bases in the middle. The CDR3 extends over 12 amino acids. Germline V gene sequence: CDR1 GTSNPN, CDR2 SVGIG (reference sequence). CDR3 amino acids: CAAGRIDYGYTF. The CDR3 DNA is TGTGCCGCGGGCAGGATTGACTATGGCTACACCTTC. The variable domain in full, completed from reference TRBV30 and TRBJ1-2, reads SQTIHQWPATLVQPVGSPLSLECTVEGTSNPNLYWYRQAAGRGLQLLFYSVGIGQISSEVPQNLSASRPQDRQFILSSKKLLLSDSGFYLCAAGRIDYGYTFGSGTRLTVV.

The chain combines TRBV6-1 with TRBJ1-1; 9 nucleotides line up with TRBD1. The germline V gene encodes CDR1 MNHNS and CDR2 SASEGT. With 7 bases clipped from V and 7 bases from J, the junction kept 10 bases outside the gene matches. CDR3 length: 14 amino acids. The CDR3, as DNA: TGTGCCAGCACGACCGGGACAGGGAAGTATGAAGCTTTCTTT. Its protein is CASTTGTGKYEAFF.

The chain joins TRBV7-9 to TRBJ2-7; D is possibly TRBD2 (5 bases). The CDR3 runs 13 residues. Trimming shortened V by 5 bases and J by 3 bases, and 11 bases separated the two germline ends. Germline CDR1 reads SEHNR; CDR2 reads FQNEAQ (reference sequence). As DNA, the CDR3 is TGTGCCAGCAGCCCCGGGATTAACTACGAGCAGTACTTC. It is translated as CASSPGINYEQYF.

The chain links TRBV5-1 to TRBJ2-3; TRBD1 matches at 9 bases. The CDR3 is 18 amino acids. The germline V gene encodes CDR1 SGHRS and CDR2 YFSETQ. The V and J ends lost 4 bases and 6 bases, in that order; junction bases with no gene match: 18. This chain's CDR3 is CASSEIPGQGYDTDTQYF. DNA of the CDR3: TGCGCCAGCAGCGAAATACCGGGACAGGGTTATGACACGGATACGCAGTATTTT.

This clone was detected a few times. The rearrangement links TRBV28 to TRBJ1-1, with D uncertain. CDR1 is MDHEN and CDR2 is SYDVKM in the germline V gene. The CDR3 length is 13 residues. Trimming shortened V by 10 bases and J by 4 bases, and 16 bases separated the two germline ends. The DNA of the CDR3 is TGTGCCACCAACTGGGGATTGGGCACTGAAGCTTTCTTT. This gives the protein CATNWGLGTEAFF.

The V call is TRBV19, the J call TRBJ2-2; D possibly corresponds to TRBD1 (6 bases). This CDR3 is 17 amino acids long. The germline V and J ends were trimmed by 5 bases and 6 bases, with 22 bases remaining between them. Germline assignment: CDR1 LNHDA and CDR2 SQIVND (reference sequence). For the CDR3, the DNA is TGTGCCAGTAGTCCGATCCCCGGGACATTGTTCGCCGGGGAGCTGTTTTTT. Translated: CASSPIPGTLFAGELFF. The whole variable domain, remainder taken from reference TRBV19 and TRBJ2-2, is DGGITQSPKYLFRKEGQNVTLSCEQNLNHDAMYWYRQDPGQGLRLIYYSQIVNDFQKGDIAEGYSVSREKKESFPLTVTSAQKNPTAFYLCASSPIPGTLFAGELFFGEGSRLTVL.

The V gene is TRBV27, the J gene TRBJ2-7; D gene uncertain. V gave up 6 bases and J gave up 3 bases, with 15 bases separating them. Germline V CDR1 and CDR2: MNHEY, SMNVEV (reference sequence). This CDR3 is 14 amino acids long. CDR3 sequence: CASSARRRSYEQYF. CDR3 in DNA: TGTGCCAGCAGCGCTCGGCGCAGGAGCTACGAGCAGTACTTC.

This sequence joins TRBV28 and TRBJ2-7; weak D call: TRBD2 (5 bases). Germline lookup yields CDR1 MDHEN and CDR2 SYDVKM. V lost 8 bases to trimming and J lost 3 bases, with 17 bases between them. The CDR3 is 14 amino acids. This CDR3 reads CASHDSLAGYEQYF. The CDR3, as DNA: TGTGCCAGCCATGACTCGCTGGCGGGCTACGAGCAGTACTTC.

The chain uses TRBV27 and TRBJ1-3; D uncertain. Trimming stripped 4 bases from V and 7 bases from J, with 14 bases between. The CDR3 runs 14 residues. Germline loops: CDR1 MNHEY, CDR2 SMNVEV (reference sequence). The CDR3 coding sequence is TGTGCCAGCAGTTCCCTGACCTTGAAGAACACCATATATTTT. It translates to CASSSLTLKNTIYF.

The chain has TRBV5-6 and TRBJ2-1, with a possible D match to TRBD2 (6 bases). The CDR3 is 16 residues long. The germline V gene has CDR1 SGHDT and CDR2 YYEEEE. V was clipped by 0 bases and J by 4 bases, with 14 bases between them. The CDR3 loop reads CASSLGASVRYNEQFF. The CDR3 DNA follows: TGTGCCAGCAGCTTGGGGGCTAGCGTGAGGTACAATGAGCAGTTCTTC.

This chain connects TRBV2 to TRBJ2-7; TRBD1 aligns across 8 bases. V lost 7 bases to trimming and J lost 5 bases; unmatched junction nucleotides: 7. CDR1 SNHLY and CDR2 FYNNEI come from the germline V gene. This CDR3 is 13 amino acids long. The CDR3 sequence: CASNLLDRDEQYF. The CDR3 nucleotides are TGTGCCAGCAATCTCCTGGACAGGGACGAGCAGTACTTC.

The chain links TRBV5-6 to TRBJ2-1; 9 bases agree with TRBD2. From germline, CDR1 is SGHDT and CDR2 YYEEEE. The ends lost 4 bases at V and 9 bases at J; junction bases unmatched: 14. The CDR3 is 16 amino acids. Here the CDR3 DNA reads TGTGCCAGCAGCGGCCCTTGGGCGGGAGGGGAGGGTGAGCAGTTCTTC. As protein: CASSGPWAGGEGEQFF.

Remarks on this clone: Other DNA sequences in this sample translate to the same CDR3. The chain employs TRBV5-1 and TRBJ2-1; tentative D call: TRBD2 (6 bases). V gave up 2 bases and J gave up 2 bases, with 11 bases separating them. The CDR3 is 15 amino acids. Germline lookup yields CDR1 SGHRS and CDR2 YFSETQ. The CDR3 here is CASSLGGSTYNEQFF. In DNA form, the CDR3 reads TGCGCCAGCAGCTTAGGAGGGAGTACCTACAATGAGCAGTTCTTC.